The 22 T cell receptor beta chains presented below share a single source sample, sequenced in a study of vaccination and CD4 T cells after COVID-19. Cultured CD4+ T-cell DNA underwent Oncomine TCR Beta short-read sequencing. TCRdb itself ran the PCR reads through MiXCR, one entry per CDR3 protein. The data contain tens of thousands of distinct CDR3 sequences, around two fifths of them singletons. Their target antigens are unknown. Sample time point: late sampling 161 to 241 days after vaccination in a few convalescent patients. This sample's treatment: roughly ten-day PBMC culture with coronavirus spike peptide pools or control peptides (ViraFEST assay). Specimen: CD4+ T cells from blood, cultured in vitro, collected about 7 months after SARS-CoV-2 vaccination. These receptors were taken from a human donor who had recovered from COVID-19.

In its sample, this clonotype was seen a few times. The chain combines TRBV7-9 with TRBJ1-2; D remains ambiguous. Trimming stripped 7 bases from V and 7 bases from J, with 19 bases between. This CDR3 spans 14 amino acids. The germline gives CDR1 SEHNR, CDR2 FQNEAQ (reference sequence). The CDR3 reads CASTSPIAPLGYTF. The CDR3 DNA follows: TGTGCCAGCACCTCCCCTATCGCCCCACTTGGCTACACCTTC.

For this clonotype: No conserved phenylalanine or tryptophan is present at the end of the CDR3, so a read error is the likely explanation. This sequence joins TRBV10-3 and TRBJ1-1; D perhaps matches TRBD1 (5 bases). This CDR3 has 15 residues. The germline V and J ends were trimmed by 0 bases and 3 bases, with 11 bases remaining between them. Germline V gene data show CDR1 as ENHRY and CDR2 as SYGVKD. The CDR3 DNA reads TGTGCCATCAGTGAGTCAGGGGACTCCGACACTGAAGCTTTCCTT. Translation: CAISESGDSDTEAFL.

The V gene is TRBV11-3, the J gene TRBJ1-6, with a possible D match to TRBD1 (6 bases). With 4 bases removed from V and 9 bases from J, the gap between germline ends came to 13 bases. This CDR3 is built from 14 residues. Germline CDR1 reads SGHNT; CDR2 reads YENEEA. CDR3 residues: CASSSQGMRSPLHF. CDR3 in DNA: TGTGCCAGCAGCTCTCAGGGGATGCGTTCACCCCTCCACTTT.

The chain is built from TRBV7-3 and TRBJ2-7; D possibly corresponds to TRBD1 (6 bases). CDR3 size: 15 residues. The germline gives CDR1 SGHTA, CDR2 FQGTGA. V was cut by 2 bases and J by 0 bases, with 11 bases left in between. This CDR3 is CASSLGPGVSYEQYF. The CDR3 DNA follows: TGTGCCAGCAGCTTAGGGCCAGGGGTCTCCTACGAGCAGTACTTC.

The chain couples TRBV20-1 to TRBJ2-3; 8 bases map to TRBD2. With 3 bases clipped from V and 6 bases from J, the junction kept 8 bases outside the gene matches. Germline-derived CDR1 and CDR2 are DFQATT and SNEGSKA (reference sequence). CDR3 length: 14 residues. CDR3 coding DNA: TGCAGTGCTAGTGGCGGGGGGTTCATGGATACGCAGTATTTT. Translation: CSASGGGFMDTQYF.

The chain employs TRBV7-2 and TRBJ2-7; 9 positions agree with TRBD2. The J call may be in error: the DNA end matches TRBJ2-1 better. Germline CDR1 reads SGHTA; CDR2 reads FQGNSA. This CDR3 contains 16 residues. CDR3 in amino acids: CASSLVVAGGGNEQFF. In DNA, the CDR3 is TGTGCCAGCAGCTTAGTAGTTGCGGGAGGGGGGAATGAGCAGTTCTTC.

The chain employs TRBV10-1 and TRBJ1-5; 8 bases are shared with TRBD1. With 2 bases clipped from V and 2 bases from J, the junction kept 2 bases outside the gene matches. The CDR3 totals 15 residues. Looked up from germline, CDR1 is WNHNN and CDR2 is SYGVQD (reference sequence). The chain's CDR3 is CASSEETGGNQPQHF. The CDR3, as DNA: TGCGCCAGCAGTGAGGAGACAGGGGGCAATCAGCCCCAGCATTTT.

This clonotype turned up a few times. The V and J genes are TRBV2 and TRBJ2-5, with D possibly being TRBD2 (6 bases). CDR3 length: 14 amino acids. Germline V gives CDR1 SNHLY, CDR2 FYNNEI. The V gene lost 4 bases and the J gene lost 4 bases, with 13 bases spanning the gap. The CDR3 here is CASSVGLGGETQYF. The CDR3 DNA reads as TGTGCCAGCAGTGTGGGTTTGGGGGGAGAGACCCAGTACTTC.

The chain uses TRBV15 and TRBJ1-4; perhaps TRBD1 as D (5 bases). The CDR3 length is 16 residues. Trimming left V 1 base short and J 7 bases short, with 16 bases between. Germline V gene sequence: CDR1 LNHNV, CDR2 YYDKDF (reference sequence). CDR3 sequence reads: CATSRGLAGRAEKLFF. The CDR3 bases are TGTGCCACCAGCAGAGGTCTTGCGGGGCGTGCTGAAAAACTGTTTTTT.

The chain links TRBV6-1 to TRBJ1-1; 9 bases are a match to TRBD1. Germline trimming cut 6 bases from V and 5 bases from J; bases unmatched to any gene: 7. The CDR3 extends over 14 amino acids. Germline CDR1 is MNHNS and CDR2 is SASEGT. The CDR3 reads CASRQQGAGTEAFF. The CDR3 nucleotides are TGTGCCAGCAGGCAACAGGGGGCGGGGACTGAAGCTTTCTTT.

The rearrangement links TRBV4-1 to TRBJ1-1, with D possibly matching TRBD1 (5 bases). This CDR3 has 14 amino acids. Trimming removed 3 bases at V and 8 bases at J, with 16 bases between. Germline V CDR1 and CDR2: MGHRA, YSYEKL. Here the CDR3 reads CASSQRPGSLEAFF. The CDR3 nucleotides are TGCGCCAGCAGCCAGAGACCAGGGAGTCTAGAAGCTTTCTTT.

V and J are TRBV28 and TRBJ1-5, with unresolved D. The germline gives CDR1 MDHEN, CDR2 SYDVKM. This CDR3 has 14 amino acids. V was clipped by 2 bases and J by 4 bases, with 9 bases between them. The CDR3 protein is CASSLILSNQPQHF. CDR3 in DNA: TGTGCCAGCAGTTTAATCCTCTCTAATCAGCCCCAGCATTTT.

This rearrangement joins TRBV2 to TRBJ2-2, with 7 bases that match TRBD2. V lost 11 bases, J lost 5 bases, and 14 bases stayed unmatched. The CDR3 is 15 residues long. CDR1 and CDR2 from the germline V gene are SNHLY and FYNNEI. CDR3 residues: CAGNWGGEETGELFF. CDR3 in DNA: TGTGCCGGGAATTGGGGAGGGGAGGAGACCGGGGAGCTGTTTTTT.

This clonotype is medium-sized. The chain couples TRBV6-2 or TRBV6-3 to TRBJ2-1; 7 nucleotides match TRBD2. The length of the CDR3 is 11 residues. The germline V gene has CDR1 MNHEY and CDR2 SVGEGT. Trimming cost V 7 bases and J 10 bases; bases outside gene matches: 4. Here the CDR3 reads CASNNGREQFF. DNA of the CDR3: TGTGCCAGCAATAACGGGAGGGAGCAGTTCTTC.

The sample holds a few counts of this clonotype. The J gene is TRBJ2-7, the V gene TRBV6-2 or TRBV6-3, with D hard to call. CDR1 is MNHEY and CDR2 is SVGEGT in the germline V gene. Deletions cut 2 bases from V and 6 bases from J, with 14 bases between. The CDR3 extends over 14 amino acids. The CDR3: CASSYPQTGSEQYF. The DNA for the CDR3 is TGTGCCAGCAGTTACCCGCAAACGGGCTCCGAGCAGTACTTC.

V and J are TRBV20-1 and TRBJ2-5, with 8 bases lining up with TRBD2. The CDR3 is 13 residues long. V was clipped by 5 bases and J by 9 bases; unmatched bases: 11. Germline V gene data show CDR1 as DFQATT and CDR2 as SNEGSKA (reference sequence). The DNA of the CDR3 is TGCAGTGCTCCCGGACTAGCCGGGCTGGCCCAGTACTTC. Translated: CSAPGLAGLAQYF.

This clonotype is deemed medium-sized (0.01 to 0.1%). This chain links TRBV11-1 with TRBJ1-6, with D perhaps TRBD1 (6 bases). Trimming left V 6 bases short and J 9 bases short, with 12 bases between. In germline, CDR1 is SGHAT, CDR2 FQDESV (reference sequence). This CDR3 is built from 13 residues. CDR3 coding DNA: TGTGCCAGCAGTCGACTAGGGGGTTCACCCCTCCACTTT. This encodes CASSRLGGSPLHF.

In this sample, this clonotype turned up a few times. This rearrangement joins TRBV20-1 to TRBJ1-1; 7 positions agree with TRBD1. Trimming cost V 3 bases and J 4 bases; bases outside gene matches: 5. CDR3 length equals 13 residues. In germline, CDR1 is DFQATT, CDR2 SNEGSKA (reference sequence). CDR3 sequence (DNA): TGCAGTGCTAGTATATCAGGGGGCACTGAAGCTTTCTTT. As protein: CSASISGGTEAFF.

The V and J genes are TRBV5-1 and TRBJ2-5, with a weak D call TRBD2 (7 bases). CDR1 is SGHRS, CDR2 YFSETQ, per germline. This CDR3 comprises 15 residues. V lost 6 bases and J 5 bases, leaving 20 bases between the germline ends. The CDR3 region has the DNA TGCGCCAGCACCCTAGGGGGGGCCCGGGGGGAGACCCAGTACTTC. It is translated as CASTLGGARGETQYF.

The chain combines TRBV19 with TRBJ1-2, with TRBD1 as a possible D gene (6 bases). V lost 3 bases, J lost 5 bases, and 16 bases lay in between. Germline CDR1 LNHDA, CDR2 SQIVND (reference sequence). The CDR3 consists of 15 residues. CDR3 coding DNA: TGTGCCAGTAGTATCAGGGGCACTGGGGTTTATGGCTACACCTTC. It codes for CASSIRGTGVYGYTF.

The chain is built from TRBV4-1 and TRBJ1-1; maybe TRBD1 (5 bases). Germline V gives CDR1 MGHRA, CDR2 YSYEKL. V was shortened by 0 bases and J by 10 bases, with 15 bases between the two germline ends. The CDR3 is made up of 14 amino acids. This chain's CDR3 is CASSQDRSWGGAFF. The CDR3 coding sequence is TGCGCCAGCAGCCAAGACCGGTCGTGGGGGGGAGCTTTCTTT.

The chain has TRBV6-1 and TRBJ2-5; TRBD1 matches at 9 bases. This CDR3 has 13 residues. J was trimmed by 4 bases and V by 6 bases; bases with no gene match: 3. CDR1 is MNHNS and CDR2 is SASEGT in the germline V gene. The CDR3 DNA reads as TGTGCCAGCAGGCTACAGGGGGCAGAGACCCAGTACTTC. Translating it yields CASRLQGAETQYF.